Below, 4 T cell receptor beta chains from the same sample are listed, as sequenced in a study of T cell responses to AZD1222 COVID-19 vaccine. Only in-frame clones appear in the TCRdb table, and some are missing; sequencing was by immunoSEQ multiplex PCR. The sample yields 150,000 or so clones, under 95% seen once. Sequencing was performed on peripheral blood, taken on day 0 of AZD1222 vaccination. These receptors came from an adult in good health.

V usage is TRBV11-3 and J usage is TRBJ2-2; D unclear. V lost 5 bases, J lost 0 bases, and 19 bases lay in between. Germline values: CDR1 SGHNT, CDR2 YENEEA. The CDR3 totals 18 residues. This CDR3 reads CASSPQPTTFANTGELFF. The CDR3 bases are TGTGCCAGCAGCCCTCAACCCACTACGTTCGCGAACACCGGGGAGCTGTTTTTT.

This clone was seen a few times. V gene TRBV5-4 combines with J gene TRBJ2-2; TRBD2 matches 8 bases. The germline CDR1 and CDR2 sequences are SGHNT and YYREEE (reference sequence). V shed 4 bases and J 4 bases; nucleotides not matched to a gene: 9. The CDR3 has 16 residues. For the CDR3, the DNA is TGTGCCAGCAGCCCGAACCGCGGGGGGAGCACCGGGGAGCTGTTTTTT. Protein: CASSPNRGGSTGELFF.

V usage is TRBV12-3 or TRBV12-4 and J usage is TRBJ2-7, with unresolved D. V lost 6 bases and J lost 2, with 5 bases in between. CDR3 length: 11 amino acids. CDR3 region: CASSDPYEQYF. In DNA form, the CDR3 reads TGTGCCAGCAGCGACCCCTACGAGCAGTACTTC.

A single count supports this clone. The gene calls are TRBV2 and TRBJ2-7, with D perhaps matching TRBD1 (5 bases). Germline V gene data show CDR1 as SNHLY and CDR2 as FYNNEI. The CDR3 extends over 14 amino acids. Between the trimmed V and J ends, which lost 3 bases and 4 bases, there was a span of 13 bases. CDR3 in DNA: TGTGCCAGCAGTGAGTCCAGGGTTTCGTACGAGCAGTACTTC. This encodes CASSESRVSYEQYF.